This T cell receptor beta chain was recorded in a study of blood T cell repertoires in COVID-19. Original data processing: Reference gene primer amplification gave estimated nucleated cell counts. The repertoire was sequenced with immunoSEQ multiplex PCR; TCRdb's copy has only in-frame clones and lacks some. V and J calls and clone size are those listed in that table; D and trimming were worked out from the DNA. The sample has about 520,000 clones, approximately 85% seen once. Germline V gene lookup returns CDR1 MNHEY and CDR2 SMNVEV (reference sequence). This CDR3 is built from 15 residues. Trimming took 5 bases from V and 9 from J; bases not matched to a gene: 7.

The chain uses TRBV27 and TRBJ1-6; 10 nucleotides agree with TRBD1. Sequencing used peripheral blood. This TCR was sampled from a human donor in a cohort sampled during active COVID-19. Here the CDR3 DNA reads TGTGCCAGCAGTCCTCCGGGACAGGGGATTTCACCCCTCCACTTT. Amino acid sequence: CASSPPGQGISPLHF.